This TCR beta chain is from a study of Ad26.COV2.S vaccination and SARS-CoV-2 variants. Study results and limitations: Breadth, reportedly substantial, characterized the spike-specific CD8+ and CD4+ T cell responses after vaccination.

Treatment meaning: about 20 received Ad26.COV2.S at low or high dose, single or two shots; about five received placebo; per-sample allocation not given. The samples date from day 63 after the first vaccine or placebo injection. The data were produced by immunoSEQ multiplex PCR, yet TCRdb's version contains in-frame clones alone and is incomplete. The sample carries a few hundred thousand clones, 70% to 90% recorded once. As regards this clone: Its antigen is unknown.

The source is a person between 18 and 65 years old who received the Ad26.COV2.S COVID-19 vaccine or a placebo. Sequencing used peripheral blood, obtained in a trial of Ad26.COV2.S vaccine versus placebo.

The CDR3 here is CASSQVPPNTGELFF. The CDR3 DNA reads TGCGCCAGCAGCCAAGTACCCCCGAACACCGGGGAGCTGTTTTTT. This rearrangement joins TRBV4-3 to TRBJ2-2; D gene ambiguous. Trimming shortened V by 1 base and J by 0 bases, and 6 bases separated the two germline ends. CDR3 size: 15 residues. Germline V gene lookup returns CDR1 LGHNA and CDR2 YSLEER.